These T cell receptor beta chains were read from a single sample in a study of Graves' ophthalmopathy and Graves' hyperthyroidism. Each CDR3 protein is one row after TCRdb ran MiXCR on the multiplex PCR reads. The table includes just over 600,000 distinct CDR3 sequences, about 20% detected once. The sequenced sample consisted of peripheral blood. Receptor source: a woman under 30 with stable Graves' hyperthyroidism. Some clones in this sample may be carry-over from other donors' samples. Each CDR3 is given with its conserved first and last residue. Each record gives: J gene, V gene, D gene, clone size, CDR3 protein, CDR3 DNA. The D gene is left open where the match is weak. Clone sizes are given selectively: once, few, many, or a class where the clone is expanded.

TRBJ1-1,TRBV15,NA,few,CATSSRYEVAEAFF,TGTGCCACCAGCTCACGTTATGAGGTAGCTGAAGCTTTCTTT
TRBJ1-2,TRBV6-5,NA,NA,CASRLLPTENYGYTF,TGTGCCAGCAGATTACTCCCCACAGAGAACTATGGCTACACCTTC
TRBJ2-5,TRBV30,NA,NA,CALEDRTQMETQYF,TGTGCCTTGGAGGATCGGACGCAAATGGAGACCCAGTACTTC
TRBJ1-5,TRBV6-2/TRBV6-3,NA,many,CASSYSPSERQESNQPQHF,TGTGCCAGCAGTTACTCGCCGTCGGAGAGGCAGGAAAGCAATCAGCCCCAGCATTTT
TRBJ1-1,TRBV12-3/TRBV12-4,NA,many,CASSPPWGPTEAFF,TGTGCCAGCAGTCCCCCTTGGGGGCCAACTGAAGCTTTCTTT
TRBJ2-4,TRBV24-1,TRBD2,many,CATIIPSGVNIKYF,TGTGCCACCATCATCCCTAGCGGGGTTAACATTAAGTACTTC
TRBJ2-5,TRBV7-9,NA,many,CASSSDRGPQYF,TGTGCCAGCAGCTCGGACCGAGGACCCCAGTACTTC
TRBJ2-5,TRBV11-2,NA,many,CASSLDSSLQYF,TGTGCCAGCAGCTTAGATAGTAGCCTCCAGTACTTC
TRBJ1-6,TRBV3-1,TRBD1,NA,CASSRRTGAFSPLHF,TGTGCCAGCAGCCGGCGGACAGGGGCCTTTTCACCCCTCCACTTT
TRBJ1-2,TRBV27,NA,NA,CASSGLSGYTF,TGTGCCAGCAGCGGACTTTCTGGCTACACCTTC